The rows below give T cell receptor beta chains drawn from one sample of a study of T cells expressing NK-cell markers. Reprocessing the 5' RACE reads, TCRdb reports a single entry for every CDR3 protein and omits DNA. The ten top clones account for approximately 1.5%, within a sample of some 460,000 distinct CDR3 sequences. What was sequenced was blood T cells: a sorted CD56 or NKG2C T cell subset, CD4+ or CD8+ T cells, or bulk PBMC T cells (not recorded which). These TCRs come from a woman between 45 and 65 years old in good health. CDR3s include the opening cysteine and the closing phenylalanine or tryptophan.

v_gene: TRBV24-1
j_gene: TRBJ2-1
CDR3aa: CATSPAGGYNEQFF

v_gene: TRBV4-1
j_gene: TRBJ1-1
CDR3aa: CASSHLPGTEAFF

v_gene: TRBV13
j_gene: TRBJ2-3
CDR3aa: CASSSIGTDTQYF

v_gene: TRBV2
j_gene: TRBJ2-5
CDR3aa: CASKSSSGETQYF

v_gene: TRBV3-1
j_gene: TRBJ1-2
CDR3aa: CASSPLEGSLGYTF

v_gene: TRBV18
j_gene: TRBJ2-5
CDR3aa: CASSPLRFAETQYF

v_gene: TRBV12-5
j_gene: TRBJ2-3
CDR3aa: CASGSGGSADTQYF

v_gene: TRBV20-1
j_gene: TRBJ2-1
CDR3aa: CSARGDRGSRGSHNEQFF

v_gene: TRBV5-1
j_gene: TRBJ2-5
CDR3aa: CASSPGQPLNDQETQYF

v_gene: TRBV20-1
j_gene: TRBJ2-1
CDR3aa: CSARYQGRGLYNEQFF

v_gene: TRBV10-3
j_gene: TRBJ2-2
CDR3aa: CAISDDLNTGELFF

v_gene: TRBV6-1
j_gene: TRBJ2-3
CDR3aa: CASSEGGRDTQYF

v_gene: TRBV30
j_gene: TRBJ2-5
CDR3aa: CAWSVPGVYQETQYF

v_gene: TRBV5-1
j_gene: TRBJ1-1
CDR3aa: CASSLRQDRGTEAFF

v_gene: TRBV5-1
j_gene: TRBJ1-6
CDR3aa: CASSLATSDSPLHF

v_gene: TRBV7-9
j_gene: TRBJ1-5
CDR3aa: CASSPPGVSNQPQHF

v_gene: TRBV6-2/TRBV6-3
j_gene: TRBJ2-4
CDR3aa: CASSYRPGQGVVGAKNIQYF

v_gene: TRBV4-1
j_gene: TRBJ1-1
CDR3aa: CASSRRIFRRDTEAFF

v_gene: TRBV11-3
j_gene: TRBJ2-7
CDR3aa: CASRGATGSPYEQYF

v_gene: TRBV5-1
j_gene: TRBJ2-2
CDR3aa: CASSSGGGQTLNTGELFF

v_gene: TRBV2
j_gene: TRBJ2-3
CDR3aa: CASRPVVAGVGDTQYF

v_gene: TRBV4-1
j_gene: TRBJ2-2
CDR3aa: CASSYATGELFF

v_gene: TRBV20-1
j_gene: TRBJ2-7
CDR3aa: CSARSLVPLGEQYF

v_gene: TRBV5-1
j_gene: TRBJ1-1
CDR3aa: CASSLGQFRGAEAFF

v_gene: TRBV19
j_gene: TRBJ2-2
CDR3aa: CASRTGTIVSGELFF

v_gene: TRBV11-2
j_gene: TRBJ2-2
CDR3aa: CASSSRVSDTGELFF

v_gene: TRBV7-2
j_gene: TRBJ1-4
CDR3aa: CASSRGGGNEKLFF

v_gene: TRBV7-6
j_gene: TRBJ2-7
CDR3aa: CASSPLQQYEQYF

v_gene: TRBV15
j_gene: TRBJ2-1
CDR3aa: CATSGRGLAEYNEQFF

v_gene: TRBV10-2
j_gene: TRBJ1-1
CDR3aa: CASSELLVEAFF